This TCR beta chain stems from a study of technical replicates of blood from a few donors. CDR1 and CDR2 from the germline V gene are MNHEY and SVGAGI. V was shortened by 8 bases and J by 6 bases, with 13 bases between the two germline ends. The CDR3 has 12 residues. Clones were sequenced by immunoSEQ multiplex PCR, and TCRdb holds only the in-frame ones, with some missing. Counted here are over 85,000 clones, 90% to 96% occurring once; the ten biggest clones make up approximately 0.36%. The J gene is TRBJ1-2, the V gene TRBV6-5, with D possibly TRBD1 on 5 matching bases. The sequenced material came from T cells isolated from PBMCs. This clonotype was sampled from a human donor in good health. CDR3 DNA sequence: TGTGCCAGCCGTCAGGGTGTCGATGGCTACACCTTC. This encodes CASRQGVDGYTF.